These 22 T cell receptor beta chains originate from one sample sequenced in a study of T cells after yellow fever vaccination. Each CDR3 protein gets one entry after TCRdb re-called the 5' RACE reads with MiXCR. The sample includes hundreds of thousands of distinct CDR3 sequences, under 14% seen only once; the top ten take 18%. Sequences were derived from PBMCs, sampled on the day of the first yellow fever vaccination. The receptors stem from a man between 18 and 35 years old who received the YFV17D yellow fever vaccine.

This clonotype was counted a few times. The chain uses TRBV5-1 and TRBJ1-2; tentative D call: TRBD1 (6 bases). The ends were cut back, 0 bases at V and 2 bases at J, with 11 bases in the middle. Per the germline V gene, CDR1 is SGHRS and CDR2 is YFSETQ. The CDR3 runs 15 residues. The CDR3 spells CASSLGRGLNYGYTF. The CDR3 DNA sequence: TGCGCCAGCAGCTTGGGTCGGGGGCTCAACTATGGCTACACCTTC.

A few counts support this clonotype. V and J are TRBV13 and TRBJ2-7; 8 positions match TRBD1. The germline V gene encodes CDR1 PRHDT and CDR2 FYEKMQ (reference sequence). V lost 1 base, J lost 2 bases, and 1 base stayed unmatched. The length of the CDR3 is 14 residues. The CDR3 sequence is CASSLEQGAYEQYF. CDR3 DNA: TGTGCCAGCAGCTTAGAACAGGGGGCCTACGAGCAGTACTTC.

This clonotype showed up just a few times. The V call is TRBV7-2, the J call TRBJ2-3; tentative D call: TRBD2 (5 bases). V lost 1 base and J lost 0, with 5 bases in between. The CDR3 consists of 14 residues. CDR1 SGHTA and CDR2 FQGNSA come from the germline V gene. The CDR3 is CASSLVASTDTQYF. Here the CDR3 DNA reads TGTGCCAGCAGCTTAGTAGCGAGCACAGATACGCAGTATTTT.

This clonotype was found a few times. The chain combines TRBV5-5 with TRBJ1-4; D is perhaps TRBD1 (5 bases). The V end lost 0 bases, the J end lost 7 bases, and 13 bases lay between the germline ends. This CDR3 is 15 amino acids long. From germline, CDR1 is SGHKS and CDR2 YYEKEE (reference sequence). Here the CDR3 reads CASSLGQGWSEKLFF. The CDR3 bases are TGTGCCAGCAGCTTGGGGCAGGGTTGGTCTGAAAAACTGTTTTTT.

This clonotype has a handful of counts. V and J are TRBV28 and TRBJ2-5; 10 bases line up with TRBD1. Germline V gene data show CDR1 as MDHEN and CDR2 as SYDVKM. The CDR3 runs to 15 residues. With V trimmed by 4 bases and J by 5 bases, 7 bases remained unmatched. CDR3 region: CASSSSDRGRETQYF. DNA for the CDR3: TGTGCCAGCAGTTCGTCCGACAGGGGGCGGGAGACCCAGTACTTC. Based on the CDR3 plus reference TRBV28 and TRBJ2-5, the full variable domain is DVKVTQSSRYLVKRTGEKVFLECVQDMDHENMFWYRQDPGLGLRLIYFSYDVKMKEKGDIPEGYSVSREKKERFSLILESASTNQTSMYLCASSSSDRGRETQYFGPGTRLLVL.

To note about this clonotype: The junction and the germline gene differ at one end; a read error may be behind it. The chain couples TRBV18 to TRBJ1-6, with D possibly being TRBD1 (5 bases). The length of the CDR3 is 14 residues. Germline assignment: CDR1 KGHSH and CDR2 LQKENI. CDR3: CASLPGGDHSPLHF. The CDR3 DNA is TGTGCCAGCTTACCAGGAGGGGACCATTCACCCCTCCACTTT.

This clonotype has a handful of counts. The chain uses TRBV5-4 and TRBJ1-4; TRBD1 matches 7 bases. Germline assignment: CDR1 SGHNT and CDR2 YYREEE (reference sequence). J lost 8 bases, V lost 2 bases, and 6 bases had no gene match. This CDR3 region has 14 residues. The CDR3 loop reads CASSLRDSEEKLFF. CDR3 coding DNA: TGTGCCAGCAGCTTACGGGACAGTGAGGAAAAACTGTTTTTT.

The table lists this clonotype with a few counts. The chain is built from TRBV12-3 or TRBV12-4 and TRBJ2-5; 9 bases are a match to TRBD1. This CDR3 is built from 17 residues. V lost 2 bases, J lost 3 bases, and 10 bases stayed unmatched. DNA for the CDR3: TGTGCCAGCAGTTTATCTACAGGGGGCTTCCTGGAAGAGACCCAGTACTTC. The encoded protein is CASSLSTGGFLEETQYF.

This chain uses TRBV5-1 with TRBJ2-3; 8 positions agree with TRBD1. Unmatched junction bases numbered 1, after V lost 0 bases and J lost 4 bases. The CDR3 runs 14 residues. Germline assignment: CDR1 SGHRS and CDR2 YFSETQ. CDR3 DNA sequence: TGCGCCAGCAGCTTGGAACAGGGGGCAGATACGCAGTATTTT. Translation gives CASSLEQGADTQYF.

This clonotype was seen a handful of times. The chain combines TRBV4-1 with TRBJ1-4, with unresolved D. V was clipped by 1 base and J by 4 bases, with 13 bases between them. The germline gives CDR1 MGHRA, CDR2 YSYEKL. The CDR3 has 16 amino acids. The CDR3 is CASSQVLLRNNEKLFF. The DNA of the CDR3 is TGCGCCAGCAGCCAAGTTCTCCTCAGGAATAATGAAAAACTGTTTTTT.

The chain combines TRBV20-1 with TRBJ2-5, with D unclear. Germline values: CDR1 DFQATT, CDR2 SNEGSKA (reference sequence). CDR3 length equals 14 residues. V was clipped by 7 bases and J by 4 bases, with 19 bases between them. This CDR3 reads CSGRNIGRRETQYF. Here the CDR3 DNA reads TGCAGTGGCAGAAATATTGGGCGGCGAGAGACCCAGTACTTC.

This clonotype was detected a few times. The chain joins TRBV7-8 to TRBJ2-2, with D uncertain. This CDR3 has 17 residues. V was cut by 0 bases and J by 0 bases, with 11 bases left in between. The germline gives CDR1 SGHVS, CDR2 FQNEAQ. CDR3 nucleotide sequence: TGTGCCAGCAGCTTAGCGCGCAGGACCCCGAACACCGGGGAGCTGTTTTTT. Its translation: CASSLARRTPNTGELFF.

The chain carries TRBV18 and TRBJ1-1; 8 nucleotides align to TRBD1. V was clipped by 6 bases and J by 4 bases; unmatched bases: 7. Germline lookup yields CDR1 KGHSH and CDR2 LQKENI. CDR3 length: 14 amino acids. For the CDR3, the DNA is TGTGCCAGCTCCGGACAGGGTGGCGGCACTGAAGCTTTCTTT. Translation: CASSGQGGGTEAFF.

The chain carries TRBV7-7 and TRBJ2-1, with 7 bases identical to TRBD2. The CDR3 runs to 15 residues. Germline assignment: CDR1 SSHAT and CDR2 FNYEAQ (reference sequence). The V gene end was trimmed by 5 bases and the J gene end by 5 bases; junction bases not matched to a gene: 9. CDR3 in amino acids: CASSVRGDRHNEQFF. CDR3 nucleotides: TGTGCCAGCAGCGTACGGGGGGACCGCCACAATGAGCAGTTCTTC.

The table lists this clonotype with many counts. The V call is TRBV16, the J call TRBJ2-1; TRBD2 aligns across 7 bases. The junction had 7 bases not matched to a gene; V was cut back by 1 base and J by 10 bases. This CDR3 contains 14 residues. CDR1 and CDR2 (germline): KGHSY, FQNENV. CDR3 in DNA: TGTGCCAGCAGCCAATTGGATCAGGGAGGGGAGCAGTTCTTC. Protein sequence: CASSQLDQGGEQFF.

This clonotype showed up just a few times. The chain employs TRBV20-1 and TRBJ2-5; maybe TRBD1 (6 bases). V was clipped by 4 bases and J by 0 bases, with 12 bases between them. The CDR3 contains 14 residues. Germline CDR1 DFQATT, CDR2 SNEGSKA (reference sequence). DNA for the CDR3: TGCAGTGCTAAGGAAAGGGGGTACCAAGAGACCCAGTACTTC. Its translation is CSAKERGYQETQYF.

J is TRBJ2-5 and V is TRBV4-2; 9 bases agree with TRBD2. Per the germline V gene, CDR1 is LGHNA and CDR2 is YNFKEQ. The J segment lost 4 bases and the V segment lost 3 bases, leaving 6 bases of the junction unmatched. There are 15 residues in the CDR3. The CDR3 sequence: CASSQAERGVETQYF. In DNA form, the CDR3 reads TGTGCCAGCAGCCAGGCGGAGCGGGGGGTAGAGACCCAGTACTTC.

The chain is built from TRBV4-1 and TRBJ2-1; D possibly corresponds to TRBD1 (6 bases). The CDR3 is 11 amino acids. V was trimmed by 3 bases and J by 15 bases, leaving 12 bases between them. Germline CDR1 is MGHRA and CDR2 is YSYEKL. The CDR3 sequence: CASSQAGALFF. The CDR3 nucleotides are TGCGCCAGCAGCCAGGCAGGGGCTCTGTTCTTC.

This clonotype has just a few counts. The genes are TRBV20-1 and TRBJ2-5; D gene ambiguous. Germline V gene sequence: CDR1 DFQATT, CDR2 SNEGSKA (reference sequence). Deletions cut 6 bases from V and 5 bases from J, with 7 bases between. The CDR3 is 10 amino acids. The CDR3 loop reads CSAKQETQYF. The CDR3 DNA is TGCAGTGCCAAACAGGAGACCCAGTACTTC.

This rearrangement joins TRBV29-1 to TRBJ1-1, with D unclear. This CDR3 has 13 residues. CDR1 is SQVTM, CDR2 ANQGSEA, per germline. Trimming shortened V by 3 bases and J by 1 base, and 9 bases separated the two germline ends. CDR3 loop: CSVDKTSNTEAFF. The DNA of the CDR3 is TGCAGCGTTGATAAAACCTCGAACACTGAAGCTTTCTTT. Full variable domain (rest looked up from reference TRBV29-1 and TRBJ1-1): SAVISQKPSRDICQRGTSLTIQCQVDSQVTMMFWYRQQPGQSLTLIATANQGSEATYESGFVIDKFPISRPNLTFSTLTVSNMSPEDSSIYLCSVDKTSNTEAFFGQGTRLTVV.

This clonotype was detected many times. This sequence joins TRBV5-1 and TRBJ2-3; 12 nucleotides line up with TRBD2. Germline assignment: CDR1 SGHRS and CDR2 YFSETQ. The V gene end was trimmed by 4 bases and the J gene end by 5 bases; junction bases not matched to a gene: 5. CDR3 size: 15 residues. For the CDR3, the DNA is TGCGCCAGCAGCCGGGAACTAGCGGGGGGAGATACGCAGTATTTT. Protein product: CASSRELAGGDTQYF.

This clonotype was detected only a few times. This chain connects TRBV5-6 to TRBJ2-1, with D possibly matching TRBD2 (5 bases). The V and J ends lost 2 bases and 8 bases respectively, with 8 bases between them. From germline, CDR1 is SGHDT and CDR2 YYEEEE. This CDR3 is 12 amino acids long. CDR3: CASSFMRDEQFF. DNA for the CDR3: TGTGCCAGCAGCTTCATGCGGGATGAGCAGTTCTTC.